The clone carrying this T cell receptor (beta chain) was counted once. No antigen is known for it. Oncomine TCR Beta short-read sequencing was applied to DNA from cultured CD4+ T cells. DNA came from CD4+ T cells after culture. TCRdb passed the PCR reads through MiXCR, listing each CDR3 protein once. The data show around 6,400 distinct CDR3 sequences, 50% to 60% seen once. The sample belongs to a study of vaccination and CD4 T cells after COVID-19. As for the study in general: According to the study, participants were given two doses of BNT162b2 or mRNA-1273 vaccine.

Treatment here: roughly 11-day PBMC culture with coronavirus spike peptide pools or control peptides (ViraFEST assay). Samples of CD4+ T cells were obtained from the unexposed donor before the COVID-19 pandemic (2011-2018). Germline V gives CDR1 LNHDA, CDR2 SQIVND (reference sequence). The CDR3 extends over 20 amino acids. Trimming left V 6 bases short and J 2 bases short, with 26 bases between. Material: CD4+ T cells from blood, cultured in vitro. This receptor was identified in a human donor in good health. This chain connects TRBV19 to TRBJ2-6, with D perhaps TRBD2 (7 bases). CDR3 protein: CASSNLTGGRAGPGANVLTF. CDR3 sequence (DNA): TGTGCCAGTAGCAATCTCACCGGGGGGCGTGCAGGTCCTGGGGCCAACGTCCTGACTTTC. The full variable domain, rest sourced from reference TRBV19 and TRBJ2-6, is DGGITQSPKYLFRKEGQNVTLSCEQNLNHDAMYWYRQDPGQGLRLIYYSQIVNDFQKGDIAEGYSVSREKKESFPLTVTSAQKNPTAFYLCASSNLTGGRAGPGANVLTFGAGSRLTVL.